Sequencing of this T cell receptor (beta chain) was carried out in a study of human T cells and chemical hapten exposure. One entry per CDR3 protein, called by TCRdb with MiXCR from the RACE reads. The sample shows some 200,000 distinct CDR3 sequences, around 22% of them seen only once. Regarding this clonotype: One junction end disagrees with the germline gene, perhaps due to a read error.

Time point of the sample: patch test 1, 2 weeks after DPC sensitization. Indicated treatment: therapeutic diphenylcyclopropenone sensitization with weekly scalp DPC. This CDR3 is built from 14 residues. Germline values: CDR1 MNHNS, CDR2 SASEGT. The chain combines TRBV6-1 with TRBJ2-7, with TRBD1 identical over 7 bases. The clonotype comes from a woman aged 50 to 60 with alopecia areata. Some clones in this sample may be carry-over from other donors' samples. Sequenced here: whole blood, sampled in connection with sensitization to the hapten diphenylcyclopropenone (DPC). CDR3 protein: CANSVGTVVLEEYF. Here the CDR3 DNA reads TGTGCCAACAGTGTGGGGACAGTCGTATTGGAGGAGTACTTC.